The next 3 T cell receptor beta chains were all read from a single sample in a study of T cell responses to AZD1222 COVID-19 vaccine. The method was immunoSEQ multiplex PCR; TCRdb's version includes in-frame clones alone and lacks a portion of them. Of 100,000 or so clones in the sample, more than 75% were seen once. The source material was peripheral blood, sampled on day 0 of AZD1222 vaccination. The receptor set was obtained from an adult in good health.

The chain joins TRBV7-9 to TRBJ1-3; weak D call: TRBD1 (5 bases). Germline assignment: CDR1 SEHNR and CDR2 FQNEAQ (reference sequence). Deletions cut 1 base from V and 2 bases from J, with 12 bases between. The CDR3 is 16 amino acids. CDR3 sequence reads: CASSLEVTATGNTIYF. The CDR3 DNA follows: TGTGCCAGCAGCTTAGAGGTGACAGCAACTGGAAACACCATATATTTT.

The rearrangement joins TRBV11-1 to TRBJ1-6; no definite D call. Germline lookup yields CDR1 SGHAT and CDR2 FQDESV (reference sequence). There are 12 residues in the CDR3. The germline V and J ends were trimmed by 11 bases and 10 bases, with 15 bases remaining between them. Here the CDR3 reads CAPGRVRSPLHF. CDR3 in DNA: TGTGCCCCCGGAAGGGTTCGATCACCCCTCCACTTT.

This chain joins TRBV19 and TRBJ1-1; 7 nucleotides align to TRBD1. The CDR3 consists of 14 residues. Germline CDR1 LNHDA, CDR2 SQIVND (reference sequence). J lost 4 bases, V lost 6 bases, and 8 bases had no gene match. Here the CDR3 reads CASSRQGRFTEAFF. Written as DNA, the CDR3 is TGTGCCAGTAGCCGACAGGGAAGGTTCACTGAAGCTTTCTTT.